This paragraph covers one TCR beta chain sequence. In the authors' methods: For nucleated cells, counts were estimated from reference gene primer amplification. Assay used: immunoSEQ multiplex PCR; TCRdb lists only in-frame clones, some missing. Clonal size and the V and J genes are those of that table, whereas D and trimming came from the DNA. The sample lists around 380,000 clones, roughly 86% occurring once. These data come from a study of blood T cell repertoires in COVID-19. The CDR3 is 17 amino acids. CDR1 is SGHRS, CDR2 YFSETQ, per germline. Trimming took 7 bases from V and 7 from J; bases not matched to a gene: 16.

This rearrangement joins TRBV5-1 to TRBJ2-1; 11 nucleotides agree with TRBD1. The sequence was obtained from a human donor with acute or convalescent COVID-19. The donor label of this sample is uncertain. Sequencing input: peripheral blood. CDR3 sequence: CASHRDRGGSSANEQFF. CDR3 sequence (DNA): TGCGCCAGCCACCGGGACAGGGGGGGATCGTCGGCGAATGAGCAGTTCTTC.